This TCR beta chain was identified in a study of Graves' ophthalmopathy and Graves' hyperthyroidism. Hyperthyroidism was classified as stable if no ophthalmopathy occurred within 18 months of follow-up. The study excluded patients with other autoimmune diseases, uncontrolled infections, pregnancy or lactation. The study amplified TCR beta CDR3 regions using RNA transcripts. The first round was an RT-PCR with HTBI primers, and the second round was a multiplex PCR. TCRdb recomputed calls from the multiplex PCR reads with MiXCR, one row per CDR3 protein. Of hundreds of thousands of distinct CDR3 sequences listed, approximately 21% are singletons. With respect to this clonotype: Its specificity is unknown.

Overall study findings and caveats: Sensitivity reached roughly 71% and specificity approximately 72% when the model predicted ophthalmopathy progression.

V was shortened by 4 bases and J by 0 bases, with 12 bases between the two germline ends. The CDR3 consists of 14 residues. Germline CDR1 reads GTSNPN; CDR2 reads SVGIG (reference sequence). This receptor was taken from a woman between 18 and 30 years old with stable Graves' hyperthyroidism. Some clones in this sample may be carry-over from other donors' samples. Sequencing input: peripheral blood. This chain joins TRBV30 and TRBJ1-2, with unresolved D. CDR3 sequence (DNA): TGTGCCTGGAAGTTCCAGAACCCTAACTATGGCTACACCTTC. Its translation: CAWKFQNPNYGYTF.